This T cell receptor beta chain was sequenced during a study of blood T cell repertoires in COVID-19 (dated by TCRdb to the early 2020s). About the study as a whole: Recovered participants in ImmuneRACE Cohort 3 were defined by two consecutive negative NP/OP PCR tests, clearance by a healthcare professional, or resolution of symptoms. A freely available public database, intended as a resource for researchers studying the immune response to SARS-CoV-2, is where the repertoires were released. The material from the prospective study consisted of cDNA or gDNA derived from T cells, B-cell-depleted T cells, or PBMCs. Samples from collaborators originated in the United States, Italy and Spain and spanned both the acute and convalescent phases of COVID-19. Subjects who had been exposed to COVID-19, were actively infected with it, or had recovered from it provided the deeply sampled blood TCRbeta repertoires that made up the dataset. Samples came from the ongoing ImmuneRACE study (first 160 participants) plus 1,254 subjects from 6 global collaborators. Sample metadata almost always included a de-identified subject ID, COVID-19 status, age in years and sex. HLA class I and class II types, where available, came from metadata supplied by the sample provider rather than from assay-based typing.

Participants in the prospective study were enrolled through a virtual design, were aged about 18 to 90 years, and lived in roughly 25 United States geographic areas. In the prospective study, participants were assigned to cohorts based on the clinical history participants reported in a screening survey and a study questionnaire. Each participant in the prospective study had whole blood, serum and a nasopharyngeal or oropharyngeal swab collected by mobile phlebotomists. Participants in the prospective study had the option to provide additional blood draws and questionnaires over a roughly 2-month period. Prospective study blood samples were shipped either frozen or at room temperature before DNA extraction. TCRbeta CDR3 regions were amplified from genomic DNA using the immunoSEQ Assay, a bias-controlled multiplex PCR. The published analysis was carried out like this. Nucleated cell counts per sample were estimated from amplification of reference gene primers within the assay. Sequence reads were collapsed and filtered to measure the absolute abundance of every unique TCRbeta CDR3 rearrangement. For each sample, productive Simpson clonality was calculated as the square root of Simpson's diversity index over productive rearrangements. TCRdb mirrors the immuneACCESS table, restricted to in-frame sequences. Some clones are absent from its copies; in checked studies, under half trace to an unresolved V gene, and the reason for the others is unknown. That table supplies the V and J calls and clone size; D and trimming were determined from the DNA. Here the sample has some 200,000 clones; approximately 87% occur a single time. Clones ranked in the top ten supply 3% to 3.5% of the sample.

Remarks on this clone: The antigen it binds to is not known. Per-base qualities were not stored, and no clone one base away is much larger.

The paper as a whole reports these results and caveats: How much clinical and demographic metadata was included differed by source and by participant, and the metadata was provided uncurated.

Counted from cysteine to phenylalanine, this CDR3 has 15 amino acids. Kept here is only the CDR3 DNA, which spans 45 bases and is read in frame from base 1. After removal of 6 bases from V and 0 bases from J, the junction retains 4 bases not matched to a gene. CDR1 and CDR2 were assigned from the germline V gene (reference sequence) as MNHEY and SMNVEV. The TCR comes from a woman in her fifties or sixties in a cohort exposed to, infected with or recovered from COVID-19 (not recorded which). The chain couples TRBV27 to TRBJ1-3, with 8 bases aligning to TRBD1. Sequencing was done on a sample of PBMCs or T cells enriched from blood (not recorded which). The DNA sequence is given as TGTGCCAGCAGCCCGACAGGGGCCTCTGGAAACACCATATATTTT. Protein translation: CASSPTGASGNTIYF.